Following are 7 T cell receptor beta chains from one sample sequenced in a study of T cell changes during pregnancy in multiple sclerosis. Some clones are missing from TCRdb's copy, which holds only in-frame ones; the method was immunoSEQ multiplex PCR. The repertoire holds 58,000 or so clones, with 92% as singletons. Sequencing was performed on CD4+ T cells from peripheral blood mononuclear cells, taken in the third trimester of pregnancy. These receptors were collected from a female donor with multiple sclerosis, enrolled in a pregnancy study.

The count of this clone is one. The V call is TRBV30, the J call TRBJ2-3; D is perhaps TRBD2 (6 bases). Germline assignment: CDR1 GTSNPN and CDR2 SVGIG (reference sequence). V was cut by 4 bases and J by 2 bases, with 16 bases left in between. CDR3 length equals 15 residues. CDR3 sequence: CAWTLDQRVTDTQYF. The CDR3 coding sequence is TGTGCCTGGACGTTGGACCAGCGGGTCACAGATACGCAGTATTTT.

The gene calls are TRBV28 and TRBJ2-7; 10 bases are a match to TRBD1. CDR3 length: 15 amino acids. Germline V gives CDR1 MDHEN, CDR2 SYDVKM. Germline trimming cut 5 bases from V and 5 bases from J; bases unmatched to any gene: 9. The CDR3 is CASSIPGTGVHEQYF. The CDR3 DNA is TGTGCCAGCAGTATCCCGGGGACAGGGGTTCACGAGCAGTACTTC.

The J gene is TRBJ1-5, the V gene TRBV15; TRBD1 matches at 7 bases. Germline-derived CDR1 and CDR2 are LNHNV and YYDKDF (reference sequence). There are 15 residues in the CDR3. V lost 8 bases, J lost 3 bases, and 10 bases stayed unmatched. CDR3 region: CATGRRQGLNQPQHF. CDR3 DNA sequence: TGTGCCACCGGCCGACGACAGGGACTCAATCAGCCCCAGCATTTT.

The chain couples TRBV5-4 to TRBJ1-3, with 11 bases identical to TRBD1. This CDR3 spans 18 amino acids. Germline V gene data show CDR1 as SGHNT and CDR2 as YYREEE (reference sequence). The trim removed 4 bases at V and 0 bases at J, leaving 9 bases unmatched. The CDR3 bases are TGTGCCAGCAGCCCAGGACAGGGGGCATTGCTCTCTGGAAACACCATATATTTT. It is translated as CASSPGQGALLSGNTIYF.

This clone came up once. V usage is TRBV5-4 and J usage is TRBJ2-3; TRBD2 matches at 11 bases. The CDR3 extends over 15 amino acids. Unmatched junction bases numbered 3, after V lost 1 base and J lost 5 bases. The germline V gene has CDR1 SGHNT and CDR2 YYREEE (reference sequence). CDR3 loop: CASSLSSGGVDTQYF. The DNA for the CDR3 is TGTGCCAGCAGCTTGAGTAGCGGGGGGGTAGATACGCAGTATTTT.

CDR3 coding DNA: TGTGCCAGCAGCCCAGTGACAGGTTCCTATAATTCACCCCTCCACTTT. The encoded protein is CASSPVTGSYNSPLHF. The chain joins TRBV5-8 to TRBJ1-6; a possible D gene is TRBD1 (6 bases). The CDR3 loop spans 16 amino acids. Trimming removed 4 bases at V and 1 base at J, with 12 bases between. CDR1 and CDR2 from the germline V gene are SGHTS and YDEGEE.

The count of this clone is one. This sequence joins TRBV5-6 and TRBJ2-3; TRBD2 matches 7 bases. Germline assignment: CDR1 SGHDT and CDR2 YYEEEE. Germline trimming cut 0 bases from V and 2 bases from J; bases unmatched to any gene: 9. This CDR3 contains 17 residues. The CDR3 region has the DNA TGTGCCAGCAGCTTGGGTGGGGGAGGGACTCTCACAGATACGCAGTATTTT. The encoded protein is CASSLGGGGTLTDTQYF.